This T cell receptor (beta chain) was recorded in a study of technical replicates of blood from a few donors. Germline lookup yields CDR1 SGHAT and CDR2 FQNNGV. This CDR3 spans 15 amino acids. Trimming removed 2 bases from V and 0 bases from J, with 10 bases in between. TCRdb's copy holds only in-frame clones and misses some; the assay was immunoSEQ multiplex PCR. The sample yields some 49,000 clones, roughly nine tenths seen once. This chain connects TRBV11-2 to TRBJ2-5, with a tentative D call TRBD1 (5 bases). This sequence was found in a human donor in good health. Some clones in this sample may be carry-over from other donors' samples. The specimen sequenced was PBMCs. The CDR3 bases are TGTGCCAGCAGCTTATACCCAGGGTACCAAGAGACCCAGTACTTC. Encoded protein: CASSLYPGYQETQYF.